These 6 T cell receptor beta chains were sequenced from one sample in a study of identical twins. Each CDR3 protein gets one entry after TCRdb re-called the 5' RACE reads with MiXCR. The repertoire holds more than 1.5 million distinct CDR3 sequences, with less than 35% as singletons. Sequences were obtained from cord blood. The receptors were sampled from a newborn girl in good health.

The chain couples TRBV4-2 to TRBJ1-2; D may be TRBD1 (6 bases). The ends were cut back, 1 base at V and 0 bases at J, with 9 bases in the middle. CDR3 size: 15 residues. In germline, CDR1 is LGHNA, CDR2 YNFKEQ. CDR3 residues: CASSQGGGANYGYTF. CDR3 nucleotide sequence: TGTGCCAGCAGCCAAGGTGGGGGCGCTAACTATGGCTACACCTTC.

This clonotype was found a few times. The chain couples TRBV5-1 to TRBJ1-1; unclear D gene. The CDR3 sequence is 13 residues long. Germline-derived CDR1 and CDR2 are SGHRS and YFSETQ. Between the trimmed V and J ends, which lost 3 bases and 7 bases, there was a span of 13 bases. DNA of the CDR3: TGCGCCAGCAGCTGGGAACCGGGAGGTGAAGCTTTCTTT. Its protein product is CASSWEPGGEAFF.

This chain uses TRBV27 with TRBJ2-2; TRBD2 aligns across 7 bases. This CDR3 contains 15 residues. The junction had 4 bases not matched to a gene; V was cut back by 3 bases and J by 3 bases. Germline CDR1 reads MNHEY; CDR2 reads SMNVEV (reference sequence). The CDR3 loop reads CASSFFAGDTGELFF. In DNA form, the CDR3 reads TGTGCCAGCAGTTTCTTTGCGGGGGACACCGGGGAGCTGTTTTTT.

This chain links TRBV5-1 with TRBJ2-3; 7 bases are shared with TRBD2. The CDR3 contains 17 residues. Germline V CDR1 and CDR2: SGHRS, YFSETQ. The ends lost 0 bases at V and 1 base at J; junction bases unmatched: 8. The CDR3 region is CASSLGGTTPRTDTQYF. In DNA form, the CDR3 reads TGCGCCAGCAGCTTGGGAGGGACTACACCGCGCACAGATACGCAGTATTTT.

The chain combines TRBV20-1 with TRBJ2-1, with a weak D call TRBD1 (5 bases). Trimming removed 0 bases at V and 7 bases at J, with 16 bases between. The length of the CDR3 is 15 residues. Germline CDR1 DFQATT, CDR2 SNEGSKA (reference sequence). CDR3 residues: CSARESGRNWNEQFF. CDR3 sequence (DNA): TGCAGTGCTAGAGAATCAGGGCGGAATTGGAATGAGCAGTTCTTC.

The count of this clonotype is one. The V and J genes are TRBV5-1 and TRBJ1-5, with a possible D match to TRBD1 (5 bases). V gave up 0 bases and J gave up 3 bases, with 10 bases separating them. The germline V gene encodes CDR1 SGHRS and CDR2 YFSETQ. The CDR3 loop spans 15 amino acids. CDR3 loop: CASSLEPGNNQPQHF. In DNA form, the CDR3 reads TGCGCCAGCAGCTTGGAACCAGGGAACAATCAGCCCCAGCATTTT.